The 11 T cell receptor beta chains reported below all come from one sample, sequenced in a study of T-cell reconstitution after alpha-beta-depleted transplantation in children. Unique molecular identifiers were used to barcode this TCRbeta library. MiXCR was run by TCRdb on the PCR reads, yielding one entry per CDR3 protein. The table records 500,000 to 750,000 distinct CDR3 sequences, over 25% of them present only once. The sample here was PBMCs, taken before TCRalphabeta/CD19-depleted stem cell transplant. The receptors here all came from a boy under two years old with Wiskott-Aldrich syndrome, due to receive a stem cell transplant.

For the CDR3, the DNA is TGTGCCAGCAGCCTATGGACAGGGTCGAACATTCAGTACTTC. Encoded protein: CASSLWTGSNIQYF. The chain employs TRBV7-2 and TRBJ2-4; 8 positions agree with TRBD1. The germline gives CDR1 SGHTA, CDR2 FQGNSA. V lost 5 bases and J lost 7; bases outside the gene matches: 7. The CDR3 length is 14 residues.

CDR3 sequence: CASRTGQGVTGELFF. Here the CDR3 DNA reads TGCGCCAGCAGAACCGGACAGGGGGTAACCGGGGAGCTGTTTTTT. The chain combines TRBV5-1 with TRBJ2-2; 10 bases fit TRBD1. J lost 5 bases, V lost 5 bases, and 6 bases had no gene match. The germline V gene has CDR1 SGHRS and CDR2 YFSETQ. The CDR3 totals 15 residues.

The CDR3: CASSGAVDWGRETQYF. In DNA form, the CDR3 reads TGTGCCAGCAGTGGGGCCGTGGACTGGGGACGAGAGACCCAGTACTTC. This rearrangement joins TRBV12-3 or TRBV12-4 to TRBJ2-5; the D call may be TRBD1 or TRBD2 (5 bases each). The CDR3 contains 16 residues. Deletions cut 5 bases from V and 4 bases from J, with 20 bases between.

This clonotype was detected a few times. The chain combines TRBV20-1 with TRBJ2-2; D gene ambiguous. This CDR3 contains 16 residues. CDR1 and CDR2 from the germline V gene are DFQATT and SNEGSKA (reference sequence). V was trimmed by 5 bases and J by 4 bases, leaving 20 bases between them. In nucleotides, the CDR3 is TGCAGTGCTTCCCACTTGGGTGTTATGGGCACCGGGGAGCTGTTTTTT. It specifies CSASHLGVMGTGELFF.

V and J are TRBV11-3 and TRBJ2-7; TRBD2 aligns across 11 bases. Germline V gene sequence: CDR1 SGHNT, CDR2 YENEEA. V shed 2 bases and J 2 bases; nucleotides not matched to a gene: 11. The CDR3 is made up of 18 amino acids. Here the CDR3 reads CASSLRGLAGKLTYEQYF. The DNA for the CDR3 is TGTGCCAGCAGCTTACGAGGACTAGCGGGTAAACTGACCTACGAGCAGTACTTC.

This chain links TRBV6-1 with TRBJ1-5; D is unresolved. CDR1 and CDR2 (germline): MNHNS, SASEGT. Deletions cut 4 bases from V and 5 bases from J, with 3 bases between. CDR3 length equals 11 residues. The CDR3 here is CASSVDQPQHF. The CDR3 DNA reads as TGTGCCAGCAGTGTTGATCAGCCCCAGCATTTT.

This clonotype was observed a few times. The chain combines TRBV5-5 with TRBJ2-3, with 11 bases fitting TRBD1. CDR1 and CDR2 (germline): SGHKS, YYEKEE (reference sequence). After removal of 3 bases from V and 0 bases from J, the junction contained 6 bases not matched to a gene. The CDR3 sequence is 17 residues long. DNA of the CDR3: TGTGCCAGCAGCTCGGGACAGGGGGTTCTTAGCACAGATACGCAGTATTTT. This sequence encodes CASSSGQGVLSTDTQYF.

The chain carries TRBV5-1 and TRBJ2-2; TRBD2 matches 10 bases. In germline, CDR1 is SGHRS, CDR2 YFSETQ. The trim removed 4 bases at V and 1 base at J, leaving 4 bases unmatched. The CDR3 runs 16 residues. The CDR3 loop reads CASSRGTSENTGELFF. For the CDR3, the DNA is TGCGCCAGCAGCCGAGGGACTAGCGAGAACACCGGGGAGCTGTTTTTT. Combining the CDR3 with reference TRBV5-1 and TRBJ2-2 gives the whole variable domain KAGVTQTPRYLIKTRGQQVTLSCSPISGHRSVSWYQQTPGQGLQFLFEYFSETQRNKGNFPGRFSGRQFSNSRSEMNVSTLELGDSALYLCASSRGTSENTGELFFGEGSRLTVL.

This chain uses TRBV29-1 with TRBJ1-1; D perhaps matches TRBD1 (5 bases). The CDR3 loop spans 14 amino acids. The germline V and J ends were trimmed by 0 bases and 5 bases, with 13 bases remaining between them. The germline CDR1 and CDR2 sequences are SQVTM and ANQGSEA. The CDR3 bases are TGCAGCGTTGAAGACCAGGGCCGAAGGACTGAAGCTTTCTTT. This gives the protein CSVEDQGRRTEAFF.

This clonotype appeared a single time. CDR3 sequence (DNA): TGTGCCAGCAGCCTAGGACTAGCGGGAGGTGCCGCCGGGGAGCTGTTTTTT. This sequence encodes CASSLGLAGGAAGELFF. The chain combines TRBV4-2 with TRBJ2-2, with 14 bases fitting TRBD2. The germline CDR1 and CDR2 sequences are LGHNA and YNFKEQ. The CDR3 runs 17 residues. The trim removed 4 bases at V and 6 bases at J, leaving 7 bases unmatched.

This clonotype came up a few times. The chain is built from TRBV24-1 and TRBJ2-4; D is tentatively TRBD1 or TRBD2 (6 bases each). CDR3 size: 17 residues. V was trimmed by 5 bases and J by 2 bases, leaving 18 bases between them. CDR1 is KGHDR and CDR2 is SFDVKD in the germline V gene. The CDR3 sequence: CATSAGGPGDSKNIQYF. DNA of the CDR3: TGTGCCACCAGTGCTGGGGGGCCAGGGGATTCCAAAAACATTCAGTACTTC.